This T cell receptor beta chain was captured by sequencing in a study of T cell responses to AZD1222 COVID-19 vaccine. Study at large: Pooled in the analysis were second doses at about 4 or about 12 weeks. Broader study findings: Recipients of two AZD1222 doses showed rising Spike-specific TCR breadth and depth.

To note about this clone: Its antigen is not identified.

The CDR3 length is 14 residues. The germline V gene encodes CDR1 SGHTA and CDR2 FQGNSA. V was cut by 5 bases and J by 1 base, with 12 bases left in between. Sequencing was performed with immunoSEQ multiplex PCR; in TCRdb, only in-frame clones are kept and a portion is missing. The sample consists of about 130,000 clones, about 86% of them appearing once. The source of this sequence is an adult in good health. Specimen: peripheral blood, collected on day 0 of AZD1222 vaccination. The chain has TRBV7-2 and TRBJ2-7, with D tentatively TRBD1 or TRBD2 (5 bases each). CDR3 amino acids: CASSLRDPSYEQYF. CDR3 nucleotide sequence: TGTGCCAGCAGCCTCCGGGACCCGTCCTACGAGCAGTACTTC. The variable domain in full, with the rest retrieved from reference TRBV7-2 and TRBJ2-7, is GAGVSQSPSNKVTEKGKDVELRCDPISGHTALYWYRQSLGQGLEFLIYFQGNSAPDKSGLPSDRFSAERTGGSVSTLTIQRTQQEDSAVYLCASSLRDPSYEQYFGPGTRLTVT.